The present T cell receptor (beta chain) was sequenced within a study of blood T cell repertoires in COVID-19. Across the whole study: Acute and convalescent COVID-19 samples came from the United States, Italy and Spain.

The CDR3 has 13 amino acids. Trimming pared 0 bases from V and 5 bases from J, leaving 10 bases between. Germline V CDR1 and CDR2: GTSNPN, SVGIG (reference sequence). Assignment of participants to cohorts was predicated upon participant-reported clinical history. TCRdb's table, derived via immunoSEQ multiplex PCR, lists solely in-frame clones and lacks some. The sample records 300,000 to 400,000 clones, 90% being singletons. The V gene is TRBV30, the J gene TRBJ1-1, with D uncertain. The receptor comes from a man between 60 and 75 years old who had recovered from COVID-19. The sequencing input was PBMCs or T cells enriched from blood (not recorded which). CDR3 residues: CAWSVQGLTEAFF. Here the CDR3 DNA reads TGTGCCTGGAGTGTACAAGGACTAACTGAAGCTTTCTTT.